This TCR beta chain was sequenced in a study of a mutant IDH1 vaccine in newly diagnosed glioma. Study background: Vaccination was launched 4-6 weeks after radiotherapy alone, or with temozolomide cycles. Patients were pretreated with radiotherapy, temozolomide, or both, mostly both. Regarding the study as a whole: The vaccine induced immune responses, and these occurred in approximately 93% of patients. Pseudoprogression seemed unlinked to shifts in top peripheral T cell clonotypes.

Measured with immunoSEQ multiplex PCR; TCRdb has only the in-frame clones, and not every one. The repertoire has about 65,000 clones, about 88% of them found once; the top ten carry approximately 3.8%. On this clone itself: Its antigen is not known.

Time point specified: week 23, last vaccination. A 20-mer mutant IDH1 peptide at 300 ug was injected subcutaneously with topical imiquimod. V lost 1 base and J lost 0, with 1 base in between. The CDR3 is made up of 12 amino acids. The germline V gene has CDR1 MNHEY and CDR2 SMNVEV (reference sequence). The TCR comes from a man under 40 with glioma. The chain links TRBV27 to TRBJ2-7; D is unresolved. The sequenced sample was PBMCs, obtained from a glioma patient whose treatment included an IDH1 peptide vaccine. CDR3 in amino acids: CASSLFSYEQYF. CDR3 nucleotides: TGTGCCAGCAGTTTATTCTCCTACGAGCAGTACTTC.